This is a list of T cell receptor beta chains from one sample in a study of blood T cell repertoires in COVID-19. Repertoires were generated with immunoSEQ multiplex PCR, while TCRdb's copy carries only in-frame clones and drops some. This sample has some 120,000 clones, with more than 70% found just once. Sequencing was done on a sample of peripheral blood. These receptors came from a man aged 60 to 69 with acute or convalescent COVID-19. Both conserved end residues are part of each CDR3. D genes are given only for firm matches. Clone size is given for some rows only: seen once, a few or many times, or a class if the clone is expanded.

V gene: TRBV7-8
clone size: once
D gene: TRBD1
J gene: TRBJ1-1
CDR3 DNA: TGTGCCAGCAGACTTCTCGGACAGGGCTATAGGGACACTGAAGCTTTCTTT
CDR3 protein: CASRLLGQGYRDTEAFF

V gene: TRBV7-3
clone size: few
D gene: NA
J gene: TRBJ1-1
CDR3 DNA: TGTGCCAGCAGGGTACAGGGGAACACTGAAGCTTTCTTT
CDR3 protein: CASRVQGNTEAFF

V gene: TRBV6-5
clone size: NA
D gene: NA
J gene: TRBJ1-4
CDR3 DNA: TGTGCCAGCATACGTGGGCTTAATGAAAAACTGTTTTTT
CDR3 protein: CASIRGLNEKLFF

V gene: TRBV28
clone size: NA
D gene: TRBD1
J gene: TRBJ1-6
CDR3 DNA: TGTGCCAGCAGTTTATTCGGACAGGGGACAGGCAATTCACCCCTCCACTTT
CDR3 protein: CASSLFGQGTGNSPLHF

V gene: TRBV21-1
clone size: NA
D gene: NA
J gene: TRBJ1-5
CDR3 DNA: TGTGCCAGCAGCAGATCGGAGAGCCCAAATCAGCCCCAGCATTTT
CDR3 protein: CASSRSESPNQPQHF

V gene: TRBV11-2
clone size: once
D gene: TRBD2
J gene: TRBJ2-3
CDR3 DNA: TGTGCCAGCAGCTTAGTGTCTAGCGGGAGCAAGTATACGCAGTATTTT
CDR3 protein: CASSLVSSGSKYTQYF

V gene: TRBV18
clone size: NA
D gene: NA
J gene: TRBJ2-7
CDR3 DNA: TGTGCCAGCTCACCAGGGGCAGGGAAGTTCTACGAGCAGTACTTC
CDR3 protein: CASSPGAGKFYEQYF

V gene: TRBV10-2
clone size: once
D gene: TRBD1
J gene: TRBJ1-5
CDR3 DNA: TGCGCCAGCTCGGGACAGTTAAGCAATCAGCCCCAGCATTTT
CDR3 protein: CASSGQLSNQPQHF

V gene: TRBV28
clone size: NA
D gene: NA
J gene: TRBJ2-7
CDR3 DNA: TGTGCCAGCAGCTACATGACAGATTATTCCTACGAGCAGTACTTC
CDR3 protein: CASSYMTDYSYEQYF

V gene: TRBV6-2/TRBV6-3
clone size: NA
D gene: NA
J gene: TRBJ2-1
CDR3 DNA: TGTGCCAGCAGCTGGACGGGGAATGAGCAGTTCTTC
CDR3 protein: CASSWTGNEQFF

V gene: TRBV3-1/TRBV3-2
clone size: few
D gene: TRBD1
J gene: TRBJ2-5
CDR3 DNA: TGTGCCAGCAGCCGTACGACAGGGGGAGGGGAGACCCAGTACTTC
CDR3 protein: CASSRTTGGGETQYF

V gene: TRBV5-1
clone size: NA
D gene: TRBD2
J gene: TRBJ2-1
CDR3 DNA: TGCGCCAGCAGCTTTAGCGGGAGTGGGGTAGACAATGAGCAGTTCTTC
CDR3 protein: CASSFSGSGVDNEQFF

V gene: TRBV5-1
clone size: NA
D gene: NA
J gene: TRBJ2-5
CDR3 DNA: TGCGCCAGCAGCTTGGGCGGTCAAGAGACCCAGTACTTC
CDR3 protein: CASSLGGQETQYF

V gene: TRBV28
clone size: once
D gene: TRBD1
J gene: TRBJ2-7
CDR3 DNA: TGTGCCAGCAGTTCCGGGACAGGGCTATACGAGCAGTACTTC
CDR3 protein: CASSSGTGLYEQYF

V gene: TRBV29-1
clone size: NA
D gene: NA
J gene: TRBJ1-4
CDR3 DNA: TGCAGCGTTGAAGATCCGAGGGCGCCCGGTGAAAAACTGTTTTTT
CDR3 protein: CSVEDPRAPGEKLFF

V gene: TRBV11-2
clone size: NA
D gene: TRBD2
J gene: TRBJ2-1
CDR3 DNA: TGTGCCAGCAGCTCTGGGGGGACTAGCGGGATTAATGAGCAGTTCTTC
CDR3 protein: CASSSGGTSGINEQFF

V gene: TRBV7-6
clone size: NA
D gene: NA
J gene: TRBJ2-7
CDR3 DNA: TGTGCCAGCAGCTTGCAGGTGGGAGGCGAGCAGTACTTC
CDR3 protein: CASSLQVGGEQYF

V gene: TRBV11-1
clone size: NA
D gene: TRBD1
J gene: TRBJ1-1
CDR3 DNA: TGTGCCAGCAGCCTTCCGGGACAGGGGCGAGAAGCTTTCTTT
CDR3 protein: CASSLPGQGREAFF

V gene: TRBV4-3
clone size: NA
D gene: NA
J gene: TRBJ1-1
CDR3 DNA: TGCGCCAGCAGCCCCACTGGTTCGAACACTGAAGCTTTCTTT
CDR3 protein: CASSPTGSNTEAFF

V gene: TRBV29-1
clone size: once
D gene: TRBD2
J gene: TRBJ2-1
CDR3 DNA: TGCAGCGTTGTTACTAGCGGGCCCTTACCGAATTACAATGAGCAGTTCTTC
CDR3 protein: CSVVTSGPLPNYNEQFF

V gene: TRBV7-9
clone size: NA
D gene: TRBD1
J gene: TRBJ2-7
CDR3 DNA: TGTGCCAGCAGCCGCTGGGACAGGGGTTACGAGCAGTACTTC
CDR3 protein: CASSRWDRGYEQYF

V gene: TRBV7-2
clone size: NA
D gene: NA
J gene: TRBJ1-6
CDR3 DNA: TGTGCCAGCAGCTTAGGAGGGTATAATTCACCCCTCCACTTT
CDR3 protein: CASSLGGYNSPLHF

V gene: TRBV7-8
clone size: many
D gene: TRBD2
J gene: TRBJ2-1
CDR3 DNA: TGTGCCAGCAGCTTCCTAGCGGAGCTATACAATGAGCAGTTCTTC
CDR3 protein: CASSFLAELYNEQFF

V gene: TRBV7-3
clone size: NA
D gene: NA
J gene: TRBJ2-2
CDR3 DNA: TGTGCCAGCAGCCCGATCAGGGGAACCGGGGAGCTGTTTTTT
CDR3 protein: CASSPIRGTGELFF

V gene: TRBV4-3
clone size: NA
D gene: NA
J gene: TRBJ1-6
CDR3 DNA: TGCGCCAGCAGCCTGGACAGCTCCTATAATTCACCCCTCCACTTT
CDR3 protein: CASSLDSSYNSPLHF

V gene: TRBV29-1
clone size: NA
D gene: NA
J gene: TRBJ1-1
CDR3 DNA: TGCAGCGCGGTACAGGGCGAAGCTTTCTTT
CDR3 protein: CSAVQGEAFF

V gene: TRBV13
clone size: NA
D gene: NA
J gene: TRBJ1-5
CDR3 DNA: TGTGCCAGCAGCTTAAGAGGTCTCAATCAGCCCCAGCATTTT
CDR3 protein: CASSLRGLNQPQHF

V gene: TRBV6-1
clone size: NA
D gene: NA
J gene: TRBJ2-7
CDR3 DNA: TGTGCCAGCAGTGAAGCGCGAGAGCAGTACTTC
CDR3 protein: CASSEAREQYF

V gene: TRBV7-3
clone size: NA
D gene: TRBD1
J gene: TRBJ2-1
CDR3 DNA: TGTGCCAGCAGCCCGCCCAGGGGGGAGCAGTTCTTC
CDR3 protein: CASSPPRGEQFF

V gene: TRBV6-6
clone size: NA
D gene: NA
J gene: TRBJ2-7
CDR3 DNA: TGTGCCAGCAGCTTCCAGACAGTCTCCTACGAGCAGTACTTC
CDR3 protein: CASSFQTVSYEQYF